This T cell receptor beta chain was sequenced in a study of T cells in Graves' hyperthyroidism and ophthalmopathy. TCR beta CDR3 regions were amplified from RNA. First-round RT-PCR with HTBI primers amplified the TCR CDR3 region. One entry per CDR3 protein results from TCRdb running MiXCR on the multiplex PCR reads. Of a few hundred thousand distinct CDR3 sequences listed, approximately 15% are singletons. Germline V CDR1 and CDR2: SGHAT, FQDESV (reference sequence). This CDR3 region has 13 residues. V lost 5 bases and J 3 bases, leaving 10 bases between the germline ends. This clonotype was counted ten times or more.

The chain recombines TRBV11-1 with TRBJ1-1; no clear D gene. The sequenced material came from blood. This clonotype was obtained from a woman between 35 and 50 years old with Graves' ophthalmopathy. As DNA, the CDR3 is TGTGCCAGCAGCAAACTCGACGACACTGAAGCTTTCTTT. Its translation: CASSKLDDTEAFF.